The 9 T cell receptor beta chains in this list originate from one sample, sequenced in a study of CD8 T cells in Susac syndrome. An amount of RNA that ranged from roughly 0.45 to 1 ug was reverse transcribed with random hexamers. MiXCR, run by TCRdb on the immunoSEQ multiplex PCR reads, gives a single entry per CDR3 protein. Of approximately 210,000 distinct CDR3 sequences in the sample, 95% were seen once. Sequencing input: CD4+ T cells from PBMCs. The receptors originated from a human donor with multiple sclerosis.

The rearrangement uses TRBV20-1 and TRBJ2-3, with D unresolved. CDR3 length: 13 amino acids. Germline CDR1 is DFQATT and CDR2 is SNEGSKA (reference sequence). Trimming took 2 bases from V and 5 from J, leaving 11 bases between them. As DNA, the CDR3 is TGCAGTGCTAGATTGGTGGTGGGAGATACGCAGTATTTT. Encoded protein: CSARLVVGDTQYF.

V gene TRBV27 combines with J gene TRBJ2-2, with D possibly matching TRBD1 (6 bases). Germline V CDR1 and CDR2: MNHEY, SMNVEV (reference sequence). CDR3 length: 15 residues. Trimming pared 4 bases from V and 1 base from J, leaving 10 bases between. CDR3 nucleotide sequence: TGTGCCAGCAGTTCATGGGGACAGAACACCGGGGAGCTGTTTTTT. This sequence encodes CASSSWGQNTGELFF.

The gene calls are TRBV29-1 and TRBJ2-7; 9 bases map to TRBD2. V was clipped by 1 base and J by 4 bases; unmatched bases: 2. The CDR3 consists of 13 residues. The V gene's germline CDR1 is SQVTM and CDR2 ANQGSEA. This CDR3 reads CSVEATSGYEQYF. CDR3 in DNA: TGCAGCGTTGAAGCGACTAGCGGATACGAGCAGTACTTC.

Here the CDR3 reads CSAITSGGASGTDTQYF. In DNA form, the CDR3 reads TGCAGTGCAATTACTAGCGGGGGGGCCTCAGGCACAGATACGCAGTATTTT. V usage is TRBV20-1 and J usage is TRBJ2-3; the match to TRBD2 covers 13 bases. CDR3 length equals 17 residues. J gave up 1 base and V 6 bases, and 10 bases lay outside the gene matches. Per the germline V gene, CDR1 is DFQATT and CDR2 is SNEGSKA (reference sequence).

The chain links TRBV6-5 to TRBJ2-3; perhaps TRBD1 as D (5 bases). The CDR3 sequence is 14 residues long. Germline V gene data show CDR1 as MNHEY and CDR2 as SVGAGI. V was clipped by 9 bases and J by 0 bases, with 13 bases between them. CDR3: CASRTSPSTDTQYF. The CDR3 region has the DNA TGTGCCAGTCGGACATCACCGAGCACAGATACGCAGTATTTT.

The genes are TRBV3-1 and TRBJ2-7; D remains unclear. This CDR3 contains 12 residues. Germline lookup yields CDR1 LGHDT and CDR2 YNNKEL (reference sequence). Trimming took 4 bases from V and 6 from J, leaving 10 bases between them. In DNA, the CDR3 is TGTGCCAGCAGCCTCACGACCAGCGAGCAGTACTTC. Its protein is CASSLTTSEQYF.

The rearrangement links TRBV3-1 to TRBJ2-3, with TRBD2 identical over 8 bases. J gave up 0 bases and V 0 bases, and 5 bases lay outside the gene matches. CDR1 LGHDT and CDR2 YNNKEL come from the germline V gene (reference sequence). This CDR3 is built from 17 residues. The CDR3 loop is CASSQDIAGRSTDTQYF. The CDR3, as DNA: TGTGCCAGCAGCCAAGATATAGCGGGGCGAAGCACAGATACGCAGTATTTT.

The J gene is TRBJ2-5, the V gene TRBV6-5, with TRBD1 matching over 7 bases. Germline CDR1 MNHEY, CDR2 SVGAGI. The length of the CDR3 is 15 residues. V shed 2 bases and J 5 bases; nucleotides not matched to a gene: 8. CDR3 nucleotide sequence: TGTGCCAGCAGTTACACAGGGACAGCAGGGGAGACCCAGTACTTC. Translating gives CASSYTGTAGETQYF.

The chain employs TRBV5-1 and TRBJ2-3, with no clear D. Germline V gives CDR1 SGHRS, CDR2 YFSETQ. The V end lost 4 bases, the J end lost 4 bases, and 13 bases lay between the germline ends. The CDR3 loop spans 14 amino acids. CDR3 sequence reads: CASSTTRSADTQYF. CDR3 coding DNA: TGCGCCAGCAGCACCACTCGGAGCGCAGATACGCAGTATTTT.